This T cell receptor beta chain was profiled in a study of blood T cell repertoires in COVID-19. The CDR3 spans 12 residues. Per germline, CDR1 MNHEY and CDR2 SMNVEV (reference sequence). Trimming removed 7 bases at V and 2 bases at J, with 7 bases between. Assay used: immunoSEQ multiplex PCR; TCRdb lists only in-frame clones, some missing. The repertoire holds 85,000 to 90,000 clones, with around 90% as singletons. The chain is built from TRBV27 and TRBJ2-3; D is possibly TRBD2 (6 bases). The source material was peripheral blood. The clonotype originates from a human donor with active COVID-19. The donor label of this sample is uncertain. Written as DNA, the CDR3 is TGTGCCAGCACGGACTACACAGATACGCAGTATTTT. Translated, it gives CASTDYTDTQYF.